These T cell receptor beta chains were read from a single sample in a study of blood T cell repertoires in COVID-19. The method was immunoSEQ multiplex PCR; TCRdb's version includes in-frame clones alone and lacks a portion of them. This sample has about 56,000 clones, with roughly 80% found just once. Specimen: peripheral blood. These receptors all come from a woman of 80 years or more with acute or convalescent COVID-19. The CDR3 runs from the conserved cysteine through the conserved F or W.

TRBV5-1	TRBJ2-7	CASRTGTGGYEQYF
TRBV6-5	TRBJ1-1	CASNRDGNTEAFF
TRBV5-1	TRBJ2-6	CASSLDTGSSGANVLTF
TRBV10-1	TRBJ2-3	CASSEGFVDSSTDTQYF
TRBV24-1	TRBJ2-2	CATSDLPGGNTGELFF
TRBV6-5	TRBJ1-2	CASSYSSGGLLGYTF
TRBV7-9	TRBJ1-1	CASSVTVNTEAFF
TRBV5-5	TRBJ1-1	CASSFQENTEAFF
TRBV5-1	TRBJ2-3	CASSFRSTTSTDTQYF
TRBV9	TRBJ1-6	CASSRNTGANSPLHF
TRBV7-2	TRBJ2-1	CASSVRTGAYNEQFF
TRBV29-1	TRBJ2-2	CSVRRGLGTGELFF
TRBV7-9	TRBJ1-4	CASSPYGTTNEKLFF
TRBV24-1	TRBJ2-3	CATSTAPGQGTDTQYF
TRBV5-4	TRBJ1-1	CASSLGRTANTEAFF
TRBV4-1	TRBJ2-7	CASSQDEAGGREQYF
TRBV2	TRBJ1-5	CASSEARPGGLQPQHF
TRBV5-4	TRBJ2-2	CASSSGGYTGELFF
TRBV11-2	TRBJ2-3	CASSRGQGVSDTQYF
TRBV3-1/TRBV3-2	TRBJ1-3	CASSHHTTERNTIYF
TRBV6-1	TRBJ1-5	CASSEEMYSHNQPQHF
TRBV15	TRBJ2-4	CATSTHQNIQYF
TRBV3-1/TRBV3-2	TRBJ2-7	CASSPGVAGNYEQYF
TRBV5-1	TRBJ2-2	CASSLAIGGRNTGELFF
TRBV7-2	TRBJ2-1	CASSISGGATDEQFF
TRBV10-2	TRBJ1-2	CASSASYGYTF
TRBV6-5	TRBJ2-1	CASSSGTSGYNEQFF
TRBV7-8	TRBJ2-2	CASSQSGGATGELFF
TRBV19	TRBJ2-6	CASSGHSGGAGGANVLTF
TRBV28	TRBJ2-7	CASRGGQQPYEQYF
TRBV7-2	TRBJ2-7	CASSSSGASSYEQYF
TRBV7-7	TRBJ2-3	CASSLIAGGTDTQYF
TRBV5-4	TRBJ1-3	CASSSQFSGNTIYF
TRBV10-3	TRBJ1-2	CAIKGQGGNYGYTF
TRBV30	TRBJ2-5	CAWSRPQGFGETQYF
TRBV7-8	TRBJ2-1	CASSSTHSGWHNEQFF
TRBV5-1	TRBJ2-2	CASSFRSDRGAGELFF
TRBV10-2	TRBJ2-7	CASSEGSVYEQYF
TRBV15	TRBJ1-2	CATASPGQVINYGYTF
TRBV19	TRBJ2-3	CATSVGSGYTDTQYF
TRBV2	TRBJ1-2	CASSYRVDYGYTF
TRBV11-1	TRBJ2-2	CASSLASPGRTGELFF
TRBV5-1	TRBJ2-7	CASNREGQAYEQYF
TRBV6-1	TRBJ1-6	CASSDNYPDSPLHF
TRBV6-5	TRBJ1-2	CASRDRGHDYGYTF